Sequencing of this T cell receptor (beta chain) was carried out in a study of blood T cell repertoires in COVID-19. In the study overall: The samples span acute and convalescent COVID-19 from the United States, Italy and Spain.

Libraries were prepared by immunoSEQ multiplex PCR; TCRdb keeps only in-frame clonotypes and omits some of them. The table includes 110,000 to 150,000 clones, 85% to 90% detected once. V was clipped by 7 bases and J by 5 bases, with 11 bases between them. The germline CDR1 and CDR2 sequences are MNHEY and SVGAGI. This CDR3 contains 13 residues. The origin of this receptor is a woman over 75 with acute or convalescent COVID-19. J is TRBJ2-2 and V is TRBV6-5, with a possible D match to TRBD2 (5 bases). The sequencing input was peripheral blood. CDR3 nucleotide sequence: TGTGCCAGCACGAAGAGGGTAACCGGGGAGCTGTTTTTT. Translated, it gives CASTKRVTGELFF.